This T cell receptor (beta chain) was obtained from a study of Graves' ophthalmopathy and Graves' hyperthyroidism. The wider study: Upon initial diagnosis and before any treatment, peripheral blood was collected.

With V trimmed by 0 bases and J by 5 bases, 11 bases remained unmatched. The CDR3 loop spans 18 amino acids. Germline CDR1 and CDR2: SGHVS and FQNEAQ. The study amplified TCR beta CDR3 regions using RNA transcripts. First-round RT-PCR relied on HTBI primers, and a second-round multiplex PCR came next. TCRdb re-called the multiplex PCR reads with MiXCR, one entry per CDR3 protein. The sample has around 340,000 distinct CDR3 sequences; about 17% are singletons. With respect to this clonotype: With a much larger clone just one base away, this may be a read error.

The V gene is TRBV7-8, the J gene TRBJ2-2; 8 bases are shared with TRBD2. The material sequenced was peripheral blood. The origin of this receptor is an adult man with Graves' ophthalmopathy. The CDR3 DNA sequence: TGTGCCAGCAGCTTAGCCCTGGAAGGGCGGGAGGTTACCGGGGAGCTGTTTTTT. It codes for CASSLALEGREVTGELFF.